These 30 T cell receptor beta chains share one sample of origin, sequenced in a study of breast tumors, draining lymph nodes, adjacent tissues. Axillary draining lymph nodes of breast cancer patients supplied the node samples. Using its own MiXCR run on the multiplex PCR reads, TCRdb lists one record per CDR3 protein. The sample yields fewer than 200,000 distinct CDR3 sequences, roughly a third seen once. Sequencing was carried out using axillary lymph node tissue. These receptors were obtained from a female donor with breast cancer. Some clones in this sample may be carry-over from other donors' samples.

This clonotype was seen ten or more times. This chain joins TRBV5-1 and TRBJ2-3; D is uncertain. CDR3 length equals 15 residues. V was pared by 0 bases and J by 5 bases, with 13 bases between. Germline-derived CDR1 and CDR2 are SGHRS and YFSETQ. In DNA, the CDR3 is TGCGCCAGCAGCTTGGAGGGTTTGGTGGTAGATACGCAGTATTTT. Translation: CASSLEGLVVDTQYF.

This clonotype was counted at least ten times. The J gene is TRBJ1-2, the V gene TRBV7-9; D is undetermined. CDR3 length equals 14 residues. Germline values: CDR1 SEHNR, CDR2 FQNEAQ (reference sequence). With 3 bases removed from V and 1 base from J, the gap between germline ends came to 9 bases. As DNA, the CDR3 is TGTGCCAGCAGCTTGGGCCTGCTTAACTATGGCTACACCTTC. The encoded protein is CASSLGLLNYGYTF.

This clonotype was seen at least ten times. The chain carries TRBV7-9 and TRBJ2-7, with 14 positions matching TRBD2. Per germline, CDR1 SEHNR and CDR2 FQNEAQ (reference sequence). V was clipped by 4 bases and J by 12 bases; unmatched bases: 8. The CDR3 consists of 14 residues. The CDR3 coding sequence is TGTGCCAGCAGCTCCCTGACTAGCGGGAGGGCTCCGTACTTC. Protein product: CASSSLTSGRAPYF. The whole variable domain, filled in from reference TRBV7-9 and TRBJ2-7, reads DTGVSQNPRHKITKRGQNVTFRCDPISEHNRLYWYRQTLGQGPEFLTYFQNEAQLEKSRLLSDRFSAERPKGSFSTLEIQRTEQGDSAMYLCASSSLTSGRAPYFGPGTRLTVT.

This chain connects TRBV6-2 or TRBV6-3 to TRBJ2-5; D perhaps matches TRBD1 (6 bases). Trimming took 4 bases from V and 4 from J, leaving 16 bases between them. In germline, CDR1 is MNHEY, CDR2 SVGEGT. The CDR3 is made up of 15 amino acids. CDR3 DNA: TGTGCCAGCAGTTTACGAACAGGGTTTGGAGAGACCCAGTACTTC. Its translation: CASSLRTGFGETQYF.

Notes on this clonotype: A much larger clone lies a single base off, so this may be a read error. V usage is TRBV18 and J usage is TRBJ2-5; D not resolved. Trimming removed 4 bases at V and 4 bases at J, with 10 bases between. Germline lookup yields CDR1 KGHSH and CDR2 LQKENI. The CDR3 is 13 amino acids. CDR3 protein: CASSQQQRETQYF. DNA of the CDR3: TGTGCCAGCTCACAACAGCAACGAGAGACCCAGTACTTC.

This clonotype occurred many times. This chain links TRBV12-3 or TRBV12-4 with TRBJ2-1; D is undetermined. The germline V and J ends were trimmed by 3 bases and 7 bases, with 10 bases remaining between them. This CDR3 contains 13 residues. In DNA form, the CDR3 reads TGTGCCAGCAGTTTCTTAGGTCGTAATGAGCAGTTCTTC. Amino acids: CASSFLGRNEQFF.

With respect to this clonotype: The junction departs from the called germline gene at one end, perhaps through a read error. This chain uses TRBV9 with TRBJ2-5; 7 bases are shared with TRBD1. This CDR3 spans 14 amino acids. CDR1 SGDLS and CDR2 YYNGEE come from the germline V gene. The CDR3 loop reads CASSAGTDQETQSF. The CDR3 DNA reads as TGTGCCAGCAGCGCAGGGACAGATCAAGAGACCCAGTCCTTC.

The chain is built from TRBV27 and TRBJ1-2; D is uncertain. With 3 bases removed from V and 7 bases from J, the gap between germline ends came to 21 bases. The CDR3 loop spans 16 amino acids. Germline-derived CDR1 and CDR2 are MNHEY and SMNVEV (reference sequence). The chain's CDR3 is CASSFLISRALGGYTF. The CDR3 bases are TGTGCCAGCAGTTTTCTTATTAGTAGGGCTTTGGGTGGCTACACCTTC.

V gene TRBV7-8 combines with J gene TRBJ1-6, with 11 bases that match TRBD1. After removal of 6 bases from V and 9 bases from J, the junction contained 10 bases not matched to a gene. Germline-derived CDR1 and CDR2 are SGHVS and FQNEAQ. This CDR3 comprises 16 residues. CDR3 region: CASSPRDRGLPSPLHF. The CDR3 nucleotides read TGTGCCAGCAGTCCCCGGGACAGGGGGTTGCCTTCACCCCTCCACTTT.

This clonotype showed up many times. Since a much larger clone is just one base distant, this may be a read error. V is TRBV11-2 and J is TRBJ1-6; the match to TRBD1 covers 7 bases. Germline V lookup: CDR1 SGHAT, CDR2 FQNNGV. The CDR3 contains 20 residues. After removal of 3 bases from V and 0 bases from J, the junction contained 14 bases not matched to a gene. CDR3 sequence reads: CASSFGTGALFSSYNSPLHF. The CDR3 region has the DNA TGTGCCAGCAGCTTTGGTACAGGGGCTCTTTTTAGCTCCTATAATTCACCCCTCCACTTT.

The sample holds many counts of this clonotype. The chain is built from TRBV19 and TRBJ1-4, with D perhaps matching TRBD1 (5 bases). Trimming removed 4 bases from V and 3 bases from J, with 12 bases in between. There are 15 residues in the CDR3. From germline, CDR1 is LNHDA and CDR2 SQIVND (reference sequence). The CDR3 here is CASSRRSRANEKLFF. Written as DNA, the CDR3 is TGTGCCAGTAGTAGGAGGAGCAGGGCTAATGAAAAACTGTTTTTT.

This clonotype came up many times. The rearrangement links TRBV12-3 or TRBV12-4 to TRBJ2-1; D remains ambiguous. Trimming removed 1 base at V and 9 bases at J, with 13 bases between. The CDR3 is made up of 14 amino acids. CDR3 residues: CASSLVETLFEQFF. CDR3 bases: TGTGCCAGCAGTTTAGTTGAGACCCTCTTTGAGCAGTTCTTC.

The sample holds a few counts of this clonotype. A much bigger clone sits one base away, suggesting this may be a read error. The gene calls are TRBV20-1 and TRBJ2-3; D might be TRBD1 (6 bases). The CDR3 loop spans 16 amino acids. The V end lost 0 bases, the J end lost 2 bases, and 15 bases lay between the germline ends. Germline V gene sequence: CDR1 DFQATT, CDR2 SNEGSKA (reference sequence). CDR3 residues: CSARDSRGSTTDTQYF. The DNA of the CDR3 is TGCAGTGCTAGAGATTCCAGGGGATCTACCACAGATACGCAGTATTTT.

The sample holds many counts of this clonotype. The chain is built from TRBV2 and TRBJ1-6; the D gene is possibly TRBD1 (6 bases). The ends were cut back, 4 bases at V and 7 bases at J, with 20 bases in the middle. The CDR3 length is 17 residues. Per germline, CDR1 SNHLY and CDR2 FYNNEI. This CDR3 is CASSVEGDRLSNSPLHF. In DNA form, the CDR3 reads TGTGCCAGCAGTGTTGAGGGAGACAGGTTATCCAATTCACCCCTCCACTTT.

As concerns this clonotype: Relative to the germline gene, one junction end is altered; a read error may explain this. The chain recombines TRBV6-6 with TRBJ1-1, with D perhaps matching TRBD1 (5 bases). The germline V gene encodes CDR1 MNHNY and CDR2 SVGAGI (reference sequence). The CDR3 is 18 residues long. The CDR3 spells CASSHSIGAGRGDTEAFF. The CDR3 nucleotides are TGTGCCAGCAGTCACTCGATCGGCGCCGGGCGAGGGGACACTGAAGCTTTCTTT.

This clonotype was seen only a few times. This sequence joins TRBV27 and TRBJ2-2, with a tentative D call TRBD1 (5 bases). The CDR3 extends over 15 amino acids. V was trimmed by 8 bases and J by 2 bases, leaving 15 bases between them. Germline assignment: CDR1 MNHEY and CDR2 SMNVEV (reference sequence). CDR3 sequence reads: CASALGQGNTGELFF. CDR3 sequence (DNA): TGTGCCAGCGCTTTGGGTCAGGGAAACACCGGGGAGCTGTTTTTT.

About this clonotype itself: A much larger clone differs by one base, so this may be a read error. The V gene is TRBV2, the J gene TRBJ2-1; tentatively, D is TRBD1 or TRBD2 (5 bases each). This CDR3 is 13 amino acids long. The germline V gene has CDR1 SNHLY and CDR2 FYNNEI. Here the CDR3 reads CAGRGTAGDEQFF. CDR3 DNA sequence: TGTGCCGGCAGAGGGACCGCCGGGGATGAGCAGTTCTTC.

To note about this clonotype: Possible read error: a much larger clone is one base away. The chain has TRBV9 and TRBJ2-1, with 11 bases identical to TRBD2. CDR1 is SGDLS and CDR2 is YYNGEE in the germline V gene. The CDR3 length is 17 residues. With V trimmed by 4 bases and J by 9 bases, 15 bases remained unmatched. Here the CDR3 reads CASSRSGTSGFLTEQFF. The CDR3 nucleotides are TGTGCCAGCAGCCGTTCCGGGACTAGCGGATTTCTCACTGAGCAGTTCTTC. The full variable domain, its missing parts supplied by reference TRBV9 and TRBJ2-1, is DSGVTQTPKHLITATGQRVTLRCSPRSGDLSVYWYQQSLDQGLQFLIQYYNGEERAKGNILERFSAQQFPDLHSELNLSSLELGDSALYFCASSRSGTSGFLTEQFFGPGTRLTVL.

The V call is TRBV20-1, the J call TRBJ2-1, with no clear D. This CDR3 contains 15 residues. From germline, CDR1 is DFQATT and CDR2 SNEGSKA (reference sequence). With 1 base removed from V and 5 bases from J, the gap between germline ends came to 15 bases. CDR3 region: CSARAMEDSHNEQFF. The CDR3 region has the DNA TGCAGTGCTAGAGCGATGGAAGACTCGCACAATGAGCAGTTCTTC.

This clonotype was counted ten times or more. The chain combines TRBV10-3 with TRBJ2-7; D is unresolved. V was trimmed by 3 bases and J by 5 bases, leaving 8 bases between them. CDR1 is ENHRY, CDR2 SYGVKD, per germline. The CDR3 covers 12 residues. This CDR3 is CAISERRNEQYF. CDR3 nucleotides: TGTGCCATCAGTGAACGGCGCAACGAGCAGTACTTC.

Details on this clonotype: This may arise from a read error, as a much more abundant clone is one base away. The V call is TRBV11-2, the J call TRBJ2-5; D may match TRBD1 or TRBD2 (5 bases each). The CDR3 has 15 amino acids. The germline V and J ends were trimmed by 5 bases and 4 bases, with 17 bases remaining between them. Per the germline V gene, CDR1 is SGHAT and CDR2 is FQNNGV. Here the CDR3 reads CASSPSSGPGETQYF. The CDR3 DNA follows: TGTGCCAGCAGCCCCTCATCGGGACCCGGAGAGACCCAGTACTTC.

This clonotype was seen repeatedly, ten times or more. The DNA of the CDR3 is TGTGCCAGCAGCATACGCGGGACAGGGAAACAGCCCCAGCATTTT. This codes for CASSIRGTGKQPQHF. This rearrangement joins TRBV7-8 to TRBJ1-5, with 9 bases matching TRBD1. CDR1 is SGHVS and CDR2 is FQNEAQ in the germline V gene. CDR3 size: 15 residues. The J segment lost 7 bases and the V segment lost 5 bases, leaving 9 bases of the junction unmatched.

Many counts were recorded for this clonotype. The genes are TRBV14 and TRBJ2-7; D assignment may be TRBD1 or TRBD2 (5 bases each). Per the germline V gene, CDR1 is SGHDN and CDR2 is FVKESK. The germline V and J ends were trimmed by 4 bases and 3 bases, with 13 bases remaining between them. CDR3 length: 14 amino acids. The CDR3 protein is CASSLGWGNYEQYF. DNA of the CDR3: TGTGCCAGCAGCCTGGGATGGGGGAACTACGAGCAGTACTTC.

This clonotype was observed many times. CDR3 sequence: CASSEPRTGSYEQYF. The CDR3 bases are TGTGCCAGCAGTGAACCGAGGACAGGATCGTACGAGCAGTACTTC. V usage is TRBV6-1 and J usage is TRBJ2-7, with TRBD1 identical over 7 bases. The CDR3 contains 15 residues. Germline CDR1 MNHNS, CDR2 SASEGT. With V trimmed by 2 bases and J by 4 bases, 8 bases remained unmatched.

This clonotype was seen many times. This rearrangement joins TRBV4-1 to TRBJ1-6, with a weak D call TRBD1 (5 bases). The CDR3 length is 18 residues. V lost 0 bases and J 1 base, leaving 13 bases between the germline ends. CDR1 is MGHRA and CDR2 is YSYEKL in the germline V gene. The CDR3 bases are TGCGCCAGCAGCCAAGAATTAGGGGCACAGTCCTATAATTCACCCCTCCACTTT. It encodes CASSQELGAQSYNSPLHF.

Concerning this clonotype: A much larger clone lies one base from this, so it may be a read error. The CDR3 loop is CSARVWLDSYERYF. CDR3 nucleotides: TGCAGTGCTAGAGTTTGGCTCGACTCCTACGAGCGGTACTTC. The chain couples TRBV20-1 to TRBJ2-7; D gene ambiguous. CDR1 is DFQATT and CDR2 is SNEGSKA in the germline V gene (reference sequence). This CDR3 is built from 14 residues.

The CDR3 nucleotides read TGTGCCAGCAGCTTGAGTAGGCCCGCTGTGTACTTC. Protein product: CASSLSRPAVYF. The chain has TRBV5-6 and TRBJ2-7; the D is unclear. Germline V CDR1 and CDR2: SGHDT, YYEEEE. The CDR3 has 12 residues. The germline V and J ends were trimmed by 1 base and 12 bases, with 14 bases remaining between them. Full variable domain (rest looked up from reference TRBV5-6 and TRBJ2-7): DAGVTQSPTHLIKTRGQQVTLRCSPKSGHDTVSWYQQALGQGPQFIFQYYEEEERQRGNFPDRFSGHQFPNYSSELNVNALLLGDSALYLCASSLSRPAVYFGPGTRLTVT.

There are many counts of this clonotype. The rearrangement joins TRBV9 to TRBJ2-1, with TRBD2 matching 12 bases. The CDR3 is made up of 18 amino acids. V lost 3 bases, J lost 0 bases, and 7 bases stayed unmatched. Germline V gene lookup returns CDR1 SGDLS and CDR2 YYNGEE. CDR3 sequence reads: CASSASTSGGSSYNEQFF. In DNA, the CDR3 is TGTGCCAGCAGCGCCTCGACTAGCGGGGGTAGCTCCTACAATGAGCAGTTCTTC.

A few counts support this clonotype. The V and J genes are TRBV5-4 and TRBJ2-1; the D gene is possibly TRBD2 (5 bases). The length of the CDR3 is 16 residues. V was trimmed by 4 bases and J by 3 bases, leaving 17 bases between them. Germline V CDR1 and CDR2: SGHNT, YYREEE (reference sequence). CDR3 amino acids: CASSTRTGISYNEQFF. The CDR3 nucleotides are TGTGCCAGCAGCACACGGACGGGGATTAGCTACAATGAGCAGTTCTTC.

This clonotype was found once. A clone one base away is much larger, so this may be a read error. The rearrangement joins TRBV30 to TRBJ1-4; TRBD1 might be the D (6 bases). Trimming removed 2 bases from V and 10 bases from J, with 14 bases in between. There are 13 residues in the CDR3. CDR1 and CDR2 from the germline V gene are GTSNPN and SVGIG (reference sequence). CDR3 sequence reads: CAWSPRGGGKLFF. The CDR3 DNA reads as TGTGCCTGGAGTCCCCGGGGAGGGGGAAAACTGTTTTTT.